The present entry profiles one T cell receptor (beta chain) with its context. Its antigen is not known. This specimen comes from a study of cytomegalovirus exposure and HLA in healthy donors. Overall study findings and caveats: Using the classifier, cytomegalovirus status was reportedly diagnosed with high specificity and sensitivity. Later, an analysis found that common viral pathogens appeared to be linked with several of the most significant clusters.

Amplification used 60 Vbeta primers and 13 Jbeta primers. The repertoire was sequenced with immunoSEQ multiplex PCR; TCRdb's copy has only in-frame clones and lacks some. The table lists around 46,000 clones. The donors, nominally healthy at sampling, likely had unrecorded immune exposures. This TCR was sampled from a woman aged 40 to 49 in good health and CMV-seronegative. Input material: PBMCs.

The CDR3 nucleotides read TGTGCCAGCAGCTCTCTAGCGGCTGACACCGGGGAGCTGTTTTTT. It translates to CASSSLAADTGELFF. This chain joins TRBV7-3 and TRBJ2-2, with 7 bases lining up with TRBD2. V was clipped by 4 bases and J by 3 bases; unmatched bases: 5. The germline CDR1 and CDR2 sequences are SGHTA and FQGTGA. This CDR3 spans 15 amino acids.